The 23 T cell receptor beta chains reported below all come from one sample, sequenced in a study of shared clonotypes between healthy human individuals. Clones were read by immunoSEQ multiplex PCR, and TCRdb kept only the in-frame ones, dropping some. The table has about 1.5 million clones, approximately 98% seen once. Sequencing was performed on naive CD4+ T cells sorted from blood. Subset of the sample: CD45RA+ positively selected. These receptors all come from a man younger than 40 in good health.

This clone has just one count. The chain has TRBV5-1 and TRBJ2-1; D is possibly TRBD1 (5 bases). CDR3 length: 14 residues. The germline CDR1 and CDR2 sequences are SGHRS and YFSETQ. V lost 0 bases, J lost 8 bases, and 12 bases lay in between. In DNA, the CDR3 is TGCGCCAGCAGCTTGGCCCGCCTAGGGGATGAGCAGTTCTTC. Residues: CASSLARLGDEQFF.

This chain links TRBV5-6 with TRBJ2-7; tentatively, D is TRBD1 (6 bases). Germline-derived CDR1 and CDR2 are SGHDT and YYEEEE. The CDR3 totals 15 residues. Trimming cost V 4 bases and J 5 bases, with 19 bases left between them. In DNA, the CDR3 is TGTGCCAGCAGCCGTACAGGGTCGGAAGTCGACGAGCAGTACTTC. This gives the protein CASSRTGSEVDEQYF.

This clone was recorded once. The V and J genes are TRBV30 and TRBJ2-7, with TRBD2 identical over 7 bases. V lost 7 bases to trimming and J lost 4 bases; unmatched junction nucleotides: 10. This CDR3 has 13 amino acids. CDR1 and CDR2 (germline): GTSNPN, SVGIG (reference sequence). The CDR3 loop reads CALSAGRTYEQYF. The CDR3 coding sequence is TGTGCCTTGTCAGCGGGGAGGACTTACGAGCAGTACTTC.

The chain is built from TRBV29-1 and TRBJ1-3, with 8 positions matching TRBD1. The V segment lost 6 bases and the J segment 1 base; nucleotides outside the gene matches: 5. This CDR3 comprises 14 residues. Per germline, CDR1 SQVTM and CDR2 ANQGSEA. The CDR3 here is CSVIQGASGNTIYF. CDR3 bases: TGCAGCGTCATTCAGGGGGCATCTGGAAACACCATATATTTT. Looking up the rest from reference TRBV29-1 and TRBJ1-3 gives the full variable domain: SAVISQKPSRDICQRGTSLTIQCQVDSQVTMMFWYRQQPGQSLTLIATANQGSEATYESGFVIDKFPISRPNLTFSTLTVSNMSPEDSSIYLCSVIQGASGNTIYFGEGSWLTVV.

This clone was counted once. The J gene is TRBJ2-7, the V gene TRBV2; perhaps TRBD2 as D (5 bases). The germline V gene encodes CDR1 SNHLY and CDR2 FYNNEI. The V end was cut by 4 bases, the J end by 7 bases, with 17 bases between. The CDR3 length is 14 residues. The DNA of the CDR3 is TGTGCCAGCAGTGCCCCTGGGAGTCAGAGGGAGCAGTACTTC. This translates into CASSAPGSQREQYF. The whole variable domain, remainder taken from reference TRBV2 and TRBJ2-7, is EPEVTQTPSHQVTQMGQEVILRCVPISNHLYFYWYRQILGQKVEFLVSFYNNEISEKSEIFDDQFSVERPDGSNFTLKIRSTKLEDSAMYFCASSAPGSQREQYFGPGTRLTVT.

V usage is TRBV28 and J usage is TRBJ2-7; tentatively, D is TRBD1 (5 bases). Trimming cost V 3 bases and J 5 bases, with 14 bases left between them. Germline V gives CDR1 MDHEN, CDR2 SYDVKM. CDR3 length: 14 residues. The CDR3 is CASSFRQGGNEQYF. The CDR3 nucleotides are TGTGCCAGCAGTTTCCGGCAGGGTGGTAACGAGCAGTACTTC.

The chain combines TRBV2 with TRBJ2-2; a possible D gene is TRBD2 (6 bases). The germline V gene has CDR1 SNHLY and CDR2 FYNNEI. The length of the CDR3 is 11 residues. Trimming removed 4 bases from V and 10 bases from J, with 7 bases in between. Here the CDR3 reads CASSGGVELFF. The CDR3 DNA sequence: TGTGCCAGCAGTGGGGGGGTGGAGCTGTTTTTT.

This clone has just one count. The J gene is TRBJ2-3, the V gene TRBV15; D gene unclear. There are 12 residues in the CDR3. V lost 5 bases and J 6 bases, leaving 9 bases between the germline ends. Germline V gene sequence: CDR1 LNHNV, CDR2 YYDKDF (reference sequence). In DNA form, the CDR3 reads TGTGCCACCAGCCTTCTTCGGGATACGCAGTATTTT. Translating it yields CATSLLRDTQYF.

This rearrangement joins TRBV5-1 to TRBJ2-3; no clear D. The length of the CDR3 is 13 residues. The germline V gene encodes CDR1 SGHRS and CDR2 YFSETQ. The V end lost 3 bases, the J end lost 4 bases, and 9 bases lay between the germline ends. CDR3 sequence reads: CASSWAGSDTQYF. The CDR3 nucleotides are TGCGCCAGCAGCTGGGCCGGGTCAGATACGCAGTATTTT. Complete variable domain (other parts from reference TRBV5-1 and TRBJ2-3): KAGVTQTPRYLIKTRGQQVTLSCSPISGHRSVSWYQQTPGQGLQFLFEYFSETQRNKGNFPGRFSGRQFSNSRSEMNVSTLELGDSALYLCASSWAGSDTQYFGPGTRLTVL.

This clone has just a few counts. The chain uses TRBV10-3 and TRBJ1-5, with D maybe TRBD1 (5 bases). V shed 10 bases and J shed 9 bases, with 16 bases lying between them. Germline CDR1 is ENHRY and CDR2 is SYGVKD. The CDR3 is made up of 12 amino acids. The CDR3 here is CATAGPQAPQHF. The CDR3 coding sequence is TGTGCCACCGCAGGACCACAGGCGCCCCAGCATTTT.

The J gene is TRBJ1-3, the V gene TRBV4-2, with D uncertain. Trimming took 1 base from V and 1 from J, leaving 14 bases between them. Germline V CDR1 and CDR2: LGHNA, YNFKEQ. The CDR3 has 17 amino acids. This CDR3 reads CASSQGLEERSGNTIYF. DNA for the CDR3: TGTGCCAGCAGCCAAGGCTTGGAAGAGCGTTCTGGAAACACCATATATTTT.

J is TRBJ2-1 and V is TRBV5-1; TRBD2 aligns across 12 bases. In germline, CDR1 is SGHRS, CDR2 YFSETQ. The CDR3 has 18 amino acids. V was pared by 0 bases and J by 2 bases, with 6 bases of the junction left unmatched. In DNA, the CDR3 is TGCGCCAGCAGCTTGGGGCTAGCGGGAGGGCGCCCCTACAATGAGCAGTTCTTC. It codes for CASSLGLAGGRPYNEQFF.

The rearrangement joins TRBV5-1 to TRBJ2-1; no definite D call. The CDR3 extends over 14 amino acids. V was clipped by 2 bases and J by 5 bases, with 11 bases between them. Germline V lookup: CDR1 SGHRS, CDR2 YFSETQ. CDR3 amino acids: CASSFIGRNNEQFF. Written as DNA, the CDR3 is TGCGCCAGCAGCTTTATAGGGCGGAACAATGAGCAGTTCTTC.

The genes are TRBV5-6 and TRBJ1-3; the D gene is possibly TRBD1 (5 bases). CDR1 SGHDT and CDR2 YYEEEE come from the germline V gene. This CDR3 is 14 amino acids long. V lost 0 bases and J 6 bases, leaving 10 bases between the germline ends. The CDR3 DNA reads as TGTGCCAGCAGCTTGGTCAGGGCCGCAAACACCATATATTTT. This sequence encodes CASSLVRAANTIYF.

This clone was seen a single time. Other DNA sequences from this sample encode an identical CDR3 as well. The rearrangement links TRBV28 to TRBJ1-5, with 8 positions matching TRBD1. J gave up 5 bases and V 3 bases, and 3 bases lay outside the gene matches. Germline V lookup: CDR1 MDHEN, CDR2 SYDVKM. The CDR3 runs 14 residues. The CDR3 loop is CASSFTGGYQPQHF. In DNA, the CDR3 is TGTGCCAGCAGTTTCACAGGGGGATATCAGCCCCAGCATTTT.

This chain links TRBV27 with TRBJ2-4; D could derive from TRBD1 or TRBD2 (6 bases each). The ends were cut back, 3 bases at V and 6 bases at J, with 12 bases in the middle. Germline CDR1 MNHEY, CDR2 SMNVEV (reference sequence). CDR3 length: 14 amino acids. The CDR3 sequence: CASSFSWGANIQYF. CDR3 DNA: TGTGCCAGCAGTTTTTCCTGGGGGGCAAACATTCAGTACTTC.

V gene TRBV29-1 combines with J gene TRBJ2-7, with D tentatively TRBD1 (5 bases). The ends were cut back, 6 bases at V and 2 bases at J, with 14 bases in the middle. Germline assignment: CDR1 SQVTM and CDR2 ANQGSEA. The CDR3 has 13 residues. The chain's CDR3 is CSVASRAPYEQYF. For the CDR3, the DNA is TGCAGCGTCGCCTCCAGGGCACCCTACGAGCAGTACTTC.

CDR3 DNA sequence: TGTGCCAGCAGCTCCTTAGCGGGAGGGGGTACGCAGTATTTT. Its translation: CASSSLAGGGTQYF. The V and J genes are TRBV7-2 and TRBJ2-3; 11 bases match TRBD2. The V gene end was trimmed by 4 bases and the J gene end by 8 bases; junction bases not matched to a gene: 5. The CDR3 totals 14 residues. Germline V gives CDR1 SGHTA, CDR2 FQGNSA.

V gene TRBV5-1 combines with J gene TRBJ2-1; 11 nucleotides match TRBD2. The CDR3 runs to 18 residues. Germline V gene lookup returns CDR1 SGHRS and CDR2 YFSETQ. V shed 5 bases, J shed 7 bases, and the junction held 17 bases outside the gene matches. The CDR3 DNA sequence: TGCGCCAGCAGACCCGAACCAAGACTAGCGGGAAGGGGGAATGAGCAGTTCTTC. Amino acid sequence: CASRPEPRLAGRGNEQFF.

The chain uses TRBV27 and TRBJ2-7, with D perhaps TRBD1 (5 bases). Germline CDR1 and CDR2: MNHEY and SMNVEV (reference sequence). This CDR3 is built from 12 residues. Trimming shortened V by 8 bases and J by 1 base, and 9 bases separated the two germline ends. CDR3 bases: TGTGCCAGCCAGGGCGGTTCCTACGAGCAGTACTTC. This codes for CASQGGSYEQYF.

This chain joins TRBV18 and TRBJ2-1, with no clear D. CDR3 length equals 16 residues. V shed 3 bases and J shed 0 bases, with 12 bases lying between them. CDR1 and CDR2 from the germline V gene are KGHSH and LQKENI. The CDR3 region has the DNA TGTGCCAGCTCACCCCCCTACACGAGCTCCTACAATGAGCAGTTCTTC. Its protein product is CASSPPYTSSYNEQFF.

This clone showed up just once. The J gene is TRBJ2-7, the V gene TRBV7-2; D unresolved. Germline V CDR1 and CDR2: SGHTA, FQGNSA. The CDR3 sequence is 12 residues long. Trimming shortened V by 5 bases and J by 3 bases, and 8 bases separated the two germline ends. The CDR3 loop reads CASSMRRYEQYF. As DNA, the CDR3 is TGTGCCAGCAGCATGCGACGCTACGAGCAGTACTTC.

This chain connects TRBV13 to TRBJ2-3; D is uncertain. Germline V gene data show CDR1 as PRHDT and CDR2 as FYEKMQ (reference sequence). The CDR3 runs 15 residues. Deletions cut 0 bases from V and 2 bases from J, with 9 bases between. DNA of the CDR3: TGTGCCAGCAGCTTAGGGCAGCCGTCCACAGATACGCAGTATTTT. Protein product: CASSLGQPSTDTQYF.